These T cell receptor beta chains were read from a single sample in a study of T cells expressing NK-cell markers. TCRdb reanalyzed the 5' RACE reads, giving one entry per CDR3 protein sequence and no DNA. Reported are around 550,000 distinct CDR3 sequences; the ten largest clones contain 3% to 4.5%. The sequencing sample was made of blood T cells: a sorted CD56 or NKG2C T cell subset, CD4+ or CD8+ T cells, or bulk PBMC T cells (not recorded which). The receptors were sampled from a man between 18 and 29 years old in good health. Both conserved end residues are part of each CDR3.

TRBJ1-2,TRBV4-1,CASSKRAGGDYGYTF
TRBJ2-3,TRBV6-2/TRBV6-3,CASSIPLVRGDTQYF
TRBJ1-4,TRBV20-1,CSAISGQGVTEKLFF
TRBJ2-7,TRBV11-2,CASSLVKGNSYEQYF
TRBJ2-1,TRBV15,CATRTTSARLNEQFF
TRBJ2-7,TRBV7-8,CASSFTGGRIDEQYF
TRBJ2-3,TRBV27,CASSSDSPRGDTQYF
TRBJ2-1,TRBV3-1,CASSQYPLAGVATEQFF
TRBJ2-5,TRBV20-1,CSARELAGLQETQYF
TRBJ1-6,TRBV4-3,CASSQDVGRDNSPLHF
TRBJ2-1,TRBV5-6,CASSPTPGYYNEQFF
TRBJ2-7,TRBV6-2/TRBV6-3,CASRLTSGDEQYF
TRBJ2-5,TRBV20-1,CSARGLAGGRGTQYF
TRBJ2-1,TRBV6-5,CASSLGLAGGRSYNEQFF
TRBJ2-1,TRBV7-8,CASSPRQVNSANEQFF
TRBJ2-6,TRBV29-1,CSATVTGGANVLTF
TRBJ2-5,TRBV5-1,CASSPDRVGETQYF
TRBJ2-1,TRBV5-4,CASSEGQFNEQFF
TRBJ2-5,TRBV20-1,CSARDTREPLHKETQYF
TRBJ2-1,TRBV20-1,CSARSGYQWTDEQFF